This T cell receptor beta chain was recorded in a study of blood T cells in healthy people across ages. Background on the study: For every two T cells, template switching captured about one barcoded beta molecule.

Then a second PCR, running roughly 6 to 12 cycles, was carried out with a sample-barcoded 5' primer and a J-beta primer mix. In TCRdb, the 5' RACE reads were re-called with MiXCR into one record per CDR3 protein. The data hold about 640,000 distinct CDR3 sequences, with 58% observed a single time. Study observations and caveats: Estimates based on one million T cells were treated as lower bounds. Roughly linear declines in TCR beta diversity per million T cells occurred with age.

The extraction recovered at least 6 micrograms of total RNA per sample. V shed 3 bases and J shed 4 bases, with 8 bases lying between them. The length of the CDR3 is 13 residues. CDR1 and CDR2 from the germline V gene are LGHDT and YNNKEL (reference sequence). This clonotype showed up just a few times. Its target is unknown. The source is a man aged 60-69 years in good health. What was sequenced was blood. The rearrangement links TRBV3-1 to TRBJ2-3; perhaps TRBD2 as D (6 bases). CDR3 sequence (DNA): TGTGCCAGCAGCCAGGGCGGGGCAGATACGCAGTATTTT. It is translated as CASSQGGADTQYF.